A selection of T cell receptor beta chains follows, all from one sample in a study of kidney transplant recipient with SARS-CoV-2 infection. TCRdb fed the reads into MiXCR, producing one record per CDR3 protein. The sample shows roughly 250,000 distinct CDR3 sequences, 29% of them seen only once. The sequencing used a blood sample, collected at baseline and between days 110 and 120 from a kidney transplant recipient. The receptors originated from a male patient in his thirties who had COVID-19 and was a kidney transplant recipient. Some T cells may be the graft donor's. CDR3s leave out the opening cysteine and the closing phenylalanine or tryptophan. Each record gives: CDR3 protein, V gene.

ASSPGTEKETQY	TRBV5-1
AWSQRPGQGSSPLH	TRBV30
ASSTVNPISGLTGELF	TRBV3-1
ASSSGQGFYNSPLH	TRBV7-9
ASSLDRIDGEAF	TRBV5-1
ASSQETGGARGYT	TRBV6-4
AGRGPGVTYEQY	TRBV6-1
ASSVAGGTDTQY	TRBV6-4
GSTIPDSRKTYGYT	TRBV8-2
ASSPPTGNQPQH	TRBV3-1
ANSSGGGGPRGNEQF	TRBV5-4
ASSLIGQGGNQPQH	TRBV12-3/TRBV12-4
ASSPVRGSPLH	TRBV7-3
ASSSEETSRKTYGYT	TRBV11-2
ASSSGGGPDTQY	TRBV11-2
ASGVTARQPQH	TRBV2
ASSRDPSHGKTYGYT	TRBV6-4
ASSLDSYEQY	TRBV12-3/TRBV12-4
ASSPRVNTEAF	TRBV5-1
SAREGQVPYEQY	TRBV20-1
ASSRHRDYNNEQF	TRBV4-3
ASSLGQGVTEAF	TRBV7-8
GSLLRDSRKTYGYT	TRBV8-2
ASSTLRDRGYNEQF	TRBV5-6
ASSGISRSRKTYGYT	TRBV10-1
ASSRLGGGRKTYGYT	TRBV6-1
ASRCEYSRKTYGYT	TRBV9
ASSLSWIVSYTDTQY	TRBV11-2
ASSEGRQDGNEKLF	TRBV2
SAPNPSLSYEQY	TRBV20-1
ASSREIEQY	TRBV2
ASSDGTGGTDTQY	TRBV6-4
ASKLPHPRKTYGYT	TRBV5-8
ASSAGLAGEYLNEQF	TRBV7-2
ASKRARGRGFLETQY	TRBV2
AWSGTRYRKTYGYT	TRBV30
ASSVQGARATGELF	TRBV9
ATSSKGSTRKTYGYT	TRBV24-1
SAREDLWGTQY	TRBV20-1
ASSFGGAKETQY	TRBV5-4
ASSLTLDGLRDYGYT	TRBV5-1
ASMVGGGGYT	TRBV2
ASTTQQGSYGYT	TRBV19
AWRILRYRKTYGYT	TRBV30